A selection of T cell receptor beta chains follows, all from one sample in a study of cytomegalovirus exposure and HLA in healthy donors. Clones were sequenced by immunoSEQ multiplex PCR, and TCRdb holds only the in-frame ones, with some missing. The sample has about 74,000 clones, 60% to 75% seen once. Sequencing was carried out using PBMCs. The source is a middle-aged woman in good health and CMV-seropositive. Each CDR3 is given without its conserved first and last residue. Rows give clone size only sometimes, using once, few, many, or a class for an expanded clone.

v_call,clone_size,j_call,cdr3_aa
TRBV19,-,TRBJ2-7,ASKASGSYEQY
TRBV5-1,-,TRBJ2-3,ASSLTGEGTDTQY
TRBV28,-,TRBJ1-1,ASSLGQGARNTEAF
TRBV14,-,TRBJ1-1,ASSRPAGTAFTEAF
TRBV15,few,TRBJ2-1,ATSLSVGEQF
TRBV28,-,TRBJ2-2,ASKGTGNTGELF
TRBV6-1,-,TRBJ1-5,ASSGQGASSNQPQH
TRBV7-9,-,TRBJ1-1,ASSLVVPTEAF
TRBV30,-,TRBJ1-4,AWSVGGKLF
TRBV28,few,TRBJ2-7,ASSDTSYEQY
TRBV5-4,once,TRBJ2-5,ASSLAKDTQETQY
TRBV4-1,-,TRBJ1-5,ASSEMTGTHQPQH
TRBV2,few,TRBJ2-7,ASRTGAYEQY
TRBV5-6,few,TRBJ1-2,ASSLYSDYT
TRBV6-1,-,TRBJ1-1,ASSPLSGTDTEAF
TRBV7-9,-,TRBJ1-1,ASSPTANTEAF
TRBV27,-,TRBJ1-1,ASSFRGQVEAF
TRBV10-3,few,TRBJ2-7,AISDPRPSGRYEQY
TRBV2,-,TRBJ1-1,ASSEVFRESEAF
TRBV27,-,TRBJ1-1,ASYLAGVSTEAF
TRBV10-1,few,TRBJ1-1,ASRAGGGNFYTEAF
TRBV30,-,TRBJ2-7,AWTRKDSPYEQY
TRBV18,-,TRBJ1-4,ASSPSSYATNEKLF
TRBV5-4,-,TRBJ1-2,ASSFLTLPYGYT